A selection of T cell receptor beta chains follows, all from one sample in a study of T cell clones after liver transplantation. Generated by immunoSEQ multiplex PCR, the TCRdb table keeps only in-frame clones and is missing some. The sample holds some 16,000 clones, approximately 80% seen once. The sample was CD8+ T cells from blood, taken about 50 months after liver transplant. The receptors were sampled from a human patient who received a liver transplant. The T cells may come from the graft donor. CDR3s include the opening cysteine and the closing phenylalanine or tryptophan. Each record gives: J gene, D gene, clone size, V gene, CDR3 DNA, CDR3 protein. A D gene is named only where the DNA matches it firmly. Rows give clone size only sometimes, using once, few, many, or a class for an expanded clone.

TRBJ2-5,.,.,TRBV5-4,TGTGCCAGCAGCTTGACGTGGGGGGTACAAGAGACCCAGTACTTC,CASSLTWGVQETQYF
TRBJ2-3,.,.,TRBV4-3,TGCGCCAGCAGCCAAGATCTGCCAGTCCTGAGCACAGATACGCAGTATTTT,CASSQDLPVLSTDTQYF
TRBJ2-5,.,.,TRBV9,TGTGCCAGCAGCGTAGCCTTCGACAGGGAGGAGGAGACCCAGTACTTC,CASSVAFDREEETQYF
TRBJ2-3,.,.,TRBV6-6,TGTGCCAGCAGTTACCTAGGGGAGGGCACAGATACGCAGTATTTT,CASSYLGEGTDTQYF
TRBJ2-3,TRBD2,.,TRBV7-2,TGTGCCAGCAGCTCTCTTCAGGGGACTAGCGGGGTGGGGGATACGCAGTATTTT,CASSSLQGTSGVGDTQYF
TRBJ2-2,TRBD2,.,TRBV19,TGTGCCAGTAGTATGCTGCGGACTAGCGATGGCGGGGAGCTGTTTTTT,CASSMLRTSDGGELFF
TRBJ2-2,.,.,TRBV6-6,TGTGCCAGCAGTCCAGACGGGGCCACGAACACCGGGGAGCTGTTTTTT,CASSPDGATNTGELFF
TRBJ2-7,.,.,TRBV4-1,TGCGCCAGCAGCCAAGGGCTAGGCCAGTACGAGCAGTACTTC,CASSQGLGQYEQYF
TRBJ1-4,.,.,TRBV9,TGTGCCAGCAGCGTAGGGGGGCCCCCAATGTTTTTT,CASSVGGPPMFF
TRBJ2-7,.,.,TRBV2,TGTGCCAGCAGTGAACGTGGCACCTACGAGCAGTACTTC,CASSERGTYEQYF
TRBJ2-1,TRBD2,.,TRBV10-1,TGCGCCAGCAGACGGAGCGGGGGGTACAATGAGCAGTTCTTC,CASRRSGGYNEQFF
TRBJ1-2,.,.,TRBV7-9,TGTGCCAGCAGCCCATACTCGAAATTCCTTGGCTACACCTTC,CASSPYSKFLGYTF
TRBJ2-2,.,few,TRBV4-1,TGCGCCAGCAGCCAATCTGGGTCCGGGGAGCTGTTTTTT,CASSQSGSGELFF
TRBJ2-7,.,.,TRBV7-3,TGTGCCAGCTCCCCCAGGCCCGCCTCCTACGAGCAGTACTTC,CASSPRPASYEQYF
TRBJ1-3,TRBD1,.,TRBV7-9,TGTGCCAGCAGCCAGGACAGGTTCTCTGGAAACACCATATATTTT,CASSQDRFSGNTIYF
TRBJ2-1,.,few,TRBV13,TGTGCCAGCAGGTGGAGGGGGGCCCCCAATGAGCAGTTCTTC,CASRWRGAPNEQFF
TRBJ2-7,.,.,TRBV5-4,TGTGCCAGCAGCGGGGGAGGCTACGAGCAGTACTTC,CASSGGGYEQYF
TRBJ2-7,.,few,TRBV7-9,TGTGCCAGCAGCTTAGATGGAGCTAGGGTTAAGTACTTC,CASSLDGARVKYF
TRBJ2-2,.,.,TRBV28,TGTGCCAGCAGTTTAACCGGGGAGCTGTTTTTT,CASSLTGELFF
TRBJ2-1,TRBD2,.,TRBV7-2,TGTGCCAGCAGCTTAACTAGCGGGGGGAATGAGCAGTTCTTC,CASSLTSGGNEQFF
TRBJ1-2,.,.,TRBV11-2,TGTGCCAGCAGCTTAGCGTCAGGGACAAACTATGGCTACACCTTC,CASSLASGTNYGYTF
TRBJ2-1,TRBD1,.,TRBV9,TGTGCCAGCAGCGTAGTAACAGGGGGCTCCTACAATGAGCAGTTCTTC,CASSVVTGGSYNEQFF
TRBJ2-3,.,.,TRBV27,TGTGCCAGCAGTTTATCCTCTAGCGTCCCCCCAGGCACAGATACGCAGTATTTT,CASSLSSSVPPGTDTQYF
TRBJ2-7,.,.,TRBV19,TGTGCCAGTAGTATAATGGGAAACTACGAGCAGTACTTC,CASSIMGNYEQYF
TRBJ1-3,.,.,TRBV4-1,TGCGCCAGCAGCCAAGACAGGGACGGAAACACCATATATTTT,CASSQDRDGNTIYF
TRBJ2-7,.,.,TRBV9,TGTGCCAGCAGCGGAACCGGCGAGAACGAGCAGTACTTC,CASSGTGENEQYF
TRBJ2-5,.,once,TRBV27,TGTGCCAGCAGTTCTGGGGGAGGAGAGACCCAGTACTTC,CASSSGGGETQYF